These 10 T cell receptor beta chains were all obtained from the same sample, sequenced in a study of cytomegalovirus exposure and HLA in healthy donors. PCR primers comprised 60 Vbeta and 13 Jbeta primers. Some clones are missing from TCRdb's copy, which holds only in-frame ones; the method was immunoSEQ multiplex PCR. The data hold 140,000 to 150,000 clones, with about two thirds observed a single time. The sample comprised PBMCs. The source is a woman aged 55-70 years in good health and CMV-seropositive.

The chain employs TRBV5-1 and TRBJ2-7, with 8 bases that match TRBD1. V gave up 5 bases and J gave up 3 bases; unmatched junction bases: 7. Germline CDR1 is SGHRS and CDR2 is YFSETQ. This CDR3 contains 14 residues. CDR3 residues: CASRKQGGSYEQYF. The CDR3 DNA sequence: TGCGCCAGCAGGAAACAGGGGGGAAGCTACGAGCAGTACTTC.

The chain is built from TRBV19 and TRBJ1-5, with TRBD1 matching 10 bases. J was trimmed by 4 bases and V by 5 bases; bases with no gene match: 11. CDR1 is LNHDA and CDR2 is SQIVND in the germline V gene (reference sequence). CDR3 length: 17 residues. Here the CDR3 DNA reads TGTGCCAGTAGTGGCAGGGGACAGGGGCCTTCAAATCAGCCCCAGCATTTT. It is translated as CASSGRGQGPSNQPQHF.

The V gene is TRBV27, the J gene TRBJ2-7, with D tentatively TRBD1 (6 bases). Trimming left V 5 bases short and J 3 bases short, with 17 bases between. CDR1 MNHEY and CDR2 SMNVEV come from the germline V gene (reference sequence). This CDR3 is built from 15 residues. The CDR3 sequence is CASSMGTSWGYEQYF. The CDR3, as DNA: TGTGCCAGCAGTATGGGGACATCTTGGGGCTACGAGCAGTACTTC.

In this sample, this clone turned up a few times. The chain uses TRBV30 and TRBJ2-1; D unresolved. This CDR3 has 12 residues. Germline values: CDR1 GTSNPN, CDR2 SVGIG (reference sequence). V was shortened by 4 bases and J by 5 bases, with 9 bases between the two germline ends. Here the CDR3 reads CAWTAIDNEQFF. CDR3 DNA: TGTGCCTGGACCGCAATAGACAATGAGCAGTTCTTC.

CDR3 amino acids: CASSSIDRGKGYTF. In nucleotides, the CDR3 is TGTGCCAGCAGTTCAATAGACAGGGGAAAGGGCTACACCTTC. The gene calls are TRBV27 and TRBJ1-2, with 8 positions matching TRBD1. The trim removed 4 bases at V and 8 bases at J, leaving 9 bases unmatched. Germline loops: CDR1 MNHEY, CDR2 SMNVEV (reference sequence). The CDR3 sequence is 14 residues long.

The V call is TRBV30, the J call TRBJ2-1, with 7 bases fitting TRBD2. CDR1 and CDR2 from the germline V gene are GTSNPN and SVGIG (reference sequence). V lost 0 bases, J lost 6 bases, and 8 bases stayed unmatched. The CDR3 runs to 15 residues. The CDR3: CAWSVLASGFNEQFF. DNA for the CDR3: TGTGCCTGGAGTGTACTGGCTAGCGGATTCAATGAGCAGTTCTTC.

The rearrangement links TRBV2 to TRBJ2-4; TRBD2 matches at 12 bases. Germline CDR1 and CDR2: SNHLY and FYNNEI. This CDR3 has 20 amino acids. J was trimmed by 8 bases and V by 7 bases; bases with no gene match: 24. Here the CDR3 reads CASMSGWGIATSGRVDIQYF. In DNA form, the CDR3 reads TGTGCCAGCATGTCCGGATGGGGAATTGCGACTAGCGGGAGAGTAGACATTCAGTACTTC.

The chain joins TRBV21-1 to TRBJ2-2; TRBD2, the table's D call, lacks a check against the DNA. TRBV21-1 is assigned pseudogene status. CDR3 length: 18 amino acids. The CDR3 coding sequence is TGTGCCAGCAGCAAAGAACTAAAGGAATGGTCGAACACCGGGGAGCTGTTTTTT. Protein: CASSKELKEWSNTGELFF.

This chain uses TRBV4-1 with TRBJ1-6; D perhaps matches TRBD1 (6 bases). The CDR3 is 15 residues long. Germline CDR1 MGHRA, CDR2 YSYEKL. V lost 5 bases to trimming and J lost 5 bases, with 13 bases between them. The CDR3 bases are TGCGCCAGCAGCGAGGGGGACAACCATAATTCACCCCTCCACTTT. Amino acid sequence: CASSEGDNHNSPLHF.

The V gene is TRBV15, the J gene TRBJ2-4, with TRBD1 as a possible D gene (5 bases). Germline V gene sequence: CDR1 LNHNV, CDR2 YYDKDF (reference sequence). The CDR3 contains 16 residues. V gave up 0 bases and J gave up 2 bases, with 11 bases separating them. CDR3 sequence: CATSRDRAGTKNIQYF. Written as DNA, the CDR3 is TGTGCCACCAGCAGAGATCGGGCAGGGACCAAAAACATTCAGTACTTC.